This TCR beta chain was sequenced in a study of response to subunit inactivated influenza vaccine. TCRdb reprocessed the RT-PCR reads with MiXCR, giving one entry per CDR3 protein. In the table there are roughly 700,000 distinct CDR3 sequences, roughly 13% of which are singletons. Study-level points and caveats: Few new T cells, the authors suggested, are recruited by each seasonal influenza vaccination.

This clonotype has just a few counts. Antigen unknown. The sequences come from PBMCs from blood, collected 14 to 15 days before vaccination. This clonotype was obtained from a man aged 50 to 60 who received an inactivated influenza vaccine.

The CDR3 nucleotides are TGTGCCAGCAGAAGTCAAGGTCGCGGGGGTAACACCGGGGAGCTGTTTTTT. Translation gives CASRSQGRGGNTGELFF. J is TRBJ2-2 and V is TRBV12-3 or TRBV12-4; TRBD2 matches at 7 bases. This CDR3 is 17 amino acids long. J was trimmed by 2 bases and V by 6 bases; bases with no gene match: 12.